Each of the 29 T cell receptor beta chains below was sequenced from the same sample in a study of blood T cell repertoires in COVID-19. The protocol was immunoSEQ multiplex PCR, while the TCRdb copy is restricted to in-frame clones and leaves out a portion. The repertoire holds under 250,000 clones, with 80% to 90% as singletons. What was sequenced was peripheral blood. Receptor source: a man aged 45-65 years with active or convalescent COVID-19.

CDR3 amino acids: CASSWDSSSYNSPLHF. Here the CDR3 DNA reads TGTGCCAGCAGCTGGGACTCGAGCTCCTATAATTCACCCCTCCACTTT. V and J are TRBV9 and TRBJ1-6, with D tentatively TRBD1 (5 bases). This CDR3 region has 16 residues. V lost 4 bases to trimming and J lost 0 bases, with 11 bases between them. Germline V gene sequence: CDR1 SGDLS, CDR2 YYNGEE.

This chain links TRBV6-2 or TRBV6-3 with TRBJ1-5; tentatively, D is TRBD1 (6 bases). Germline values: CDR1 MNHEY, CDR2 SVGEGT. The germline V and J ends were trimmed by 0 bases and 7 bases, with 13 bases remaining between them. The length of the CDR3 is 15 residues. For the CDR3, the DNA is TGTGCCAGCAGTTACTCGGACAGTCGCGGACAGCCCCAGCATTTT. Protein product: CASSYSDSRGQPQHF.

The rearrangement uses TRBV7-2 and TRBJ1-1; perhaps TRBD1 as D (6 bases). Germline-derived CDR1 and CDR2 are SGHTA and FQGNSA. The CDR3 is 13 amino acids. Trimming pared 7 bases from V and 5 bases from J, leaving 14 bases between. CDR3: CASTGQQGTEAFF. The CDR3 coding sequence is TGTGCCAGCACCGGACAGCAGGGGACTGAAGCTTTCTTT. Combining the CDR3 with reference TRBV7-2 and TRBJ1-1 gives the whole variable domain GAGVSQSPSNKVTEKGKDVELRCDPISGHTALYWYRQSLGQGLEFLIYFQGNSAPDKSGLPSDRFSAERTGGSVSTLTIQRTQQEDSAVYLCASTGQQGTEAFFGQGTRLTVV.

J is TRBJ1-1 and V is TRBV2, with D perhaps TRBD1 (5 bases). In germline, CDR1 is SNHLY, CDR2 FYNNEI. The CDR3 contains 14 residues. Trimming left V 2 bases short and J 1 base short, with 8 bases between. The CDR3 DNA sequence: TGTGCCAGCAGTGAATTCAGGGAGAACACTGAAGCTTTCTTT. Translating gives CASSEFRENTEAFF. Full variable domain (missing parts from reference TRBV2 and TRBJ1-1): EPEVTQTPSHQVTQMGQEVILRCVPISNHLYFYWYRQILGQKVEFLVSFYNNEISEKSEIFDDQFSVERPDGSNFTLKIRSTKLEDSAMYFCASSEFRENTEAFFGQGTRLTVV.

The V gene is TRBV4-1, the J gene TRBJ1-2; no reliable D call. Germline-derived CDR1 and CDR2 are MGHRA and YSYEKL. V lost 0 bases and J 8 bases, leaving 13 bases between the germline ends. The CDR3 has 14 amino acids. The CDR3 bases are TGCGCCAGCAGCCAAGATCCCGTGGCGGGAGGCTACACCTTC. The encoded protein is CASSQDPVAGGYTF.

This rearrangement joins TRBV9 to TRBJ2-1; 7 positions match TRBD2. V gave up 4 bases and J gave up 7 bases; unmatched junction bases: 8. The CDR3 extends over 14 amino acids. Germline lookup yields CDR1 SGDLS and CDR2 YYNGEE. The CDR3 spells CASSLSSGANEQFF. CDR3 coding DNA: TGTGCCAGCAGCCTATCTAGCGGTGCAAATGAGCAGTTCTTC. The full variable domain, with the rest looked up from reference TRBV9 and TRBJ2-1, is DSGVTQTPKHLITATGQRVTLRCSPRSGDLSVYWYQQSLDQGLQFLIQYYNGEERAKGNILERFSAQQFPDLHSELNLSSLELGDSALYFCASSLSSGANEQFFGPGTRLTVL.

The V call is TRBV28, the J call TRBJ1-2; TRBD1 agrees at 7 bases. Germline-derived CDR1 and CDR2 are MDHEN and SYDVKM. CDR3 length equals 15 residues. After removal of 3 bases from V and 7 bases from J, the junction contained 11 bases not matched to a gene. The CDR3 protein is CASSFNRGRVGGYTF. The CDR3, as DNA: TGTGCCAGCAGTTTTAACAGGGGTCGGGTGGGTGGCTACACCTTC.

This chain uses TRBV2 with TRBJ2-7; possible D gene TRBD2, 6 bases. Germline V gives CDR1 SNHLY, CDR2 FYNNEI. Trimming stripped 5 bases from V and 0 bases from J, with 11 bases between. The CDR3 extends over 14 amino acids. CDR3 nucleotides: TGTGCCAGCAGTTATAGCGGTGCCTCCTACGAGCAGTACTTC. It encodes CASSYSGASYEQYF.

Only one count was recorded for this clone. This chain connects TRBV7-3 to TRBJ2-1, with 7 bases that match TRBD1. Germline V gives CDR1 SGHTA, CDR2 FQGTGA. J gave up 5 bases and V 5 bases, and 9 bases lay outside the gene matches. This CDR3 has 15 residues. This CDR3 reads CASSPEGGYNNEQFF. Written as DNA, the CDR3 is TGTGCCAGCAGCCCAGAAGGGGGCTATAACAATGAGCAGTTCTTC. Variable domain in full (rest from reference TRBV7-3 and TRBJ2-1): GAGVSQTPSNKVTEKGKYVELRCDPISGHTALYWYRQSLGQGPEFLIYFQGTGAADDSGLPNDRFFAVRPEGSVSTLKIQRTERGDSAVYLCASSPEGGYNNEQFFGPGTRLTVL.

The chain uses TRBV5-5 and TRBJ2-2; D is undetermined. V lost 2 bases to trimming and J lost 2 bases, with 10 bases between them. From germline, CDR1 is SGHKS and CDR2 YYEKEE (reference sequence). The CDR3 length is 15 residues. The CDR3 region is CASSFGLANTGELFF. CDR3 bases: TGTGCCAGCAGCTTCGGGTTAGCAAACACCGGGGAGCTGTTTTTT.

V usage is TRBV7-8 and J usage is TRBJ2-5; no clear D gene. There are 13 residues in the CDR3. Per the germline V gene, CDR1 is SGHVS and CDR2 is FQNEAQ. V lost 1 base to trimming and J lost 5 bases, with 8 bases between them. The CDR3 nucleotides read TGTGCCAGCAGCTTAGATCACGAGGAGACCCAGTACTTC. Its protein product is CASSLDHEETQYF.

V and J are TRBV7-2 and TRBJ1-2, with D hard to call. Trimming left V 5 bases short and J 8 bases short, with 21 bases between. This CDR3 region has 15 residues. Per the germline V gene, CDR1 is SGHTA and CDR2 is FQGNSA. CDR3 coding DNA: TGTGCCAGCAGCCCAACCACGGCCGGGATTGGAGGCTACACCTTC. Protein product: CASSPTTAGIGGYTF.

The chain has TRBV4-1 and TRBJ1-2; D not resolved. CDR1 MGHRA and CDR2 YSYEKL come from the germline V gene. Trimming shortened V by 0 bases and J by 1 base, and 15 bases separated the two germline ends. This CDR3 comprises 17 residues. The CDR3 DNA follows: TGCGCCAGCAGCCAAGATCCCCGAATCAGATATAACTATGGCTACACCTTC. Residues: CASSQDPRIRYNYGYTF.

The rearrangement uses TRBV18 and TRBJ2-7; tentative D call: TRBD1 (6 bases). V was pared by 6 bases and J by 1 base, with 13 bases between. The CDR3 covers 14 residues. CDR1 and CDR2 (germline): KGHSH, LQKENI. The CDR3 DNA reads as TGTGCCAGCTCGCATACAGGGCAGTCCTACGAGCAGTACGTC. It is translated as CASSHTGQSYEQYV.

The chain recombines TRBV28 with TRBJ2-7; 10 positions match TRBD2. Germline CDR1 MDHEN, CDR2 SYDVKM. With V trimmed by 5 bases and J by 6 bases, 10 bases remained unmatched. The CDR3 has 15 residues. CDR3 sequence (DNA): TGTGCCAGCAGTCAACCCGGGACTAGCGTTGGCGAGCAGTACTTC. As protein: CASSQPGTSVGEQYF.

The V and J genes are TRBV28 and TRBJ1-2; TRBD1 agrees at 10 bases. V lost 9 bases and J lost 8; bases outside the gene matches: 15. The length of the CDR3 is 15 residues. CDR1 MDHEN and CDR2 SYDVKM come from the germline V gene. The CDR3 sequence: CASHLSTGGMKGYTF. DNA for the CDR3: TGTGCCAGTCACCTATCGACAGGGGGCATGAAAGGCTACACCTTC.

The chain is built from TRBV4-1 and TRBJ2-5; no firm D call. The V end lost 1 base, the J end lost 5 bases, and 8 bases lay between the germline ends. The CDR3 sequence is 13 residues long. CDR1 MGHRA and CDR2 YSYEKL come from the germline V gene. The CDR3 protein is CASSQVRQETQYF. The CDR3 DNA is TGCGCCAGCAGCCAAGTCAGGCAGGAGACCCAGTACTTC.

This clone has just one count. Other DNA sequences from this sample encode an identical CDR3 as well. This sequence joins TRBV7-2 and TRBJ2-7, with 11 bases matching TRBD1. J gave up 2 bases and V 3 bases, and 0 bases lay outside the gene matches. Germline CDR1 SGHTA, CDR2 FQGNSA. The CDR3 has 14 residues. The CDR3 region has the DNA TGTGCCAGCAGCTTGGGACAGGGGGCCTACGAGCAGTACTTC. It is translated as CASSLGQGAYEQYF.

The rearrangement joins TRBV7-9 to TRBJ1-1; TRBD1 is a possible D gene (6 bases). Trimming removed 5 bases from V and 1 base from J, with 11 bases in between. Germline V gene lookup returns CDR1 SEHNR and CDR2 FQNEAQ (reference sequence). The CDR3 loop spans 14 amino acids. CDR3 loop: CASSPRDTNTEAFF. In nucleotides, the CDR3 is TGTGCCAGCAGCCCCCGGGACACGAACACTGAAGCTTTCTTT.

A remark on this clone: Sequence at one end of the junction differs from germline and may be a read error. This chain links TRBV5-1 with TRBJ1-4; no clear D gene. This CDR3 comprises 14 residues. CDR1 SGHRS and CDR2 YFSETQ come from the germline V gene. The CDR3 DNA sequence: TGCGCCAGCAACTTGGGGAGCACGCACGAAAAACTGTTTTTT. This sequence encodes CASNLGSTHEKLFF.

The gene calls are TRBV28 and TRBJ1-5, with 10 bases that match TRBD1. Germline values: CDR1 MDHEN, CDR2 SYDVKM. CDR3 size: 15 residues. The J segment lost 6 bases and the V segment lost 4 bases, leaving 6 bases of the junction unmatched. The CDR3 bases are TGTGCCAGCAGTTCCTTCGACAGGGGGCTTCAGCCCCAGCATTTT. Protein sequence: CASSSFDRGLQPQHF.

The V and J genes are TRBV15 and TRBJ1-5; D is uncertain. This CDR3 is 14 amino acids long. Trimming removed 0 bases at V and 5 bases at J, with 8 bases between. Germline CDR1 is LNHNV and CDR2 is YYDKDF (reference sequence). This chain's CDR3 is CATSRDGYDQPQHF. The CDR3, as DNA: TGTGCCACCAGCAGAGACGGGTATGATCAGCCCCAGCATTTT.

As DNA, the CDR3 is TGTGCCAGCAGCAACCGGTCCTGGGAGGAGACCCAGTACTTC. The encoded protein is CASSNRSWEETQYF. The chain has TRBV7-2 and TRBJ2-5; a possible D gene is TRBD2 (5 bases). Trimming took off 5 bases at V and 5 bases at J, with 15 bases between the two ends. The length of the CDR3 is 14 residues. In germline, CDR1 is SGHTA, CDR2 FQGNSA.

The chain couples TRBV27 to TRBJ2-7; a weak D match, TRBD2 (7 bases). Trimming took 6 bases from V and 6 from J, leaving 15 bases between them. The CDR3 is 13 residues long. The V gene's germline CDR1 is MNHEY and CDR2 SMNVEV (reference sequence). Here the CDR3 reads CASSEGGGREQYV. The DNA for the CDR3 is TGTGCCAGCAGCGAGGGCGGGGGCCGCGAGCAGTACGTC.

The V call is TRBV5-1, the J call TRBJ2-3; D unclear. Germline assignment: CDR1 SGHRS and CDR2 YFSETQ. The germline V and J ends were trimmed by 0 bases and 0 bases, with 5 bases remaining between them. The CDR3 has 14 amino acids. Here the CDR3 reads CASSLEPSTDTQYF. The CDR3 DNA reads TGCGCCAGCAGCTTGGAGCCTAGCACAGATACGCAGTATTTT.

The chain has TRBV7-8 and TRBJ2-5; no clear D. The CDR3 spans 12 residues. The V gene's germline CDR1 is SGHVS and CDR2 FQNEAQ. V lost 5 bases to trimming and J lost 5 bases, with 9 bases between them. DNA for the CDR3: TGTGCCAGCAGCCCCCTAGTCGAGACCCAGTACTTC. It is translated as CASSPLVETQYF.

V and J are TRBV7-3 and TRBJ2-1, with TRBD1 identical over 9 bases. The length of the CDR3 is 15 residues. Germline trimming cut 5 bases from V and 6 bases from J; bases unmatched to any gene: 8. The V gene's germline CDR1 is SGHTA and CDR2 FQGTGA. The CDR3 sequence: CASSRIGTGINEQFF. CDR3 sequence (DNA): TGTGCCAGCAGCCGCATCGGGACAGGGATCAATGAGCAGTTCTTC.

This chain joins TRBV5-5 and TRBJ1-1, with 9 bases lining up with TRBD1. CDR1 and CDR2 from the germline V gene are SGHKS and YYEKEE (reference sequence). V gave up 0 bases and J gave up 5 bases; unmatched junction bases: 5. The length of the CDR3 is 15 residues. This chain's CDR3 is CASSLETGGYTEAFF. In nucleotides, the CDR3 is TGTGCCAGCAGCTTGGAAACAGGGGGCTATACTGAAGCTTTCTTT.

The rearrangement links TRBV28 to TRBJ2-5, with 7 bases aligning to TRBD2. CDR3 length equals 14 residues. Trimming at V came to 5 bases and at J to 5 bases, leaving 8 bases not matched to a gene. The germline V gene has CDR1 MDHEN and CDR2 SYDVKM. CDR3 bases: TGTGCCAGCAGTATGGTAGCGGGCGGGGAGACCCAGTACTTC. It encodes CASSMVAGGETQYF.